The present entry profiles one T cell receptor (beta chain) with its context. Its antigen remains unknown. This sample stems from a study of shared clonotypes between healthy human individuals. Across the study: Per donor, CD8 memory used one plate, CD8 naive used two, CD4 memory used three and CD4 naive used three. Study conclusions and caveats: Naive subsets generally exceeded memory subsets in estimated richness.

Profiled with immunoSEQ multiplex PCR; TCRdb holds only in-frame clones, not every one. Of roughly 2.2 million clones in the sample, roughly 92% are singletons; the top ten hold around 0.35%. This receptor was identified in a young man in good health. Some clones in this sample may be carry-over from other donors' samples. The sequenced sample consisted of naive CD4+ T cells from PBMCs. Stated subset: CD45RA+ positively selected.

CDR3 bases: TGTGCCAGCAGTCCCGGGCTAGCGGGAGGTTGGGAGACCCAGTACTTC. This encodes CASSPGLAGGWETQYF. The J gene is TRBJ2-5, the V gene TRBV7-9; TRBD2 agrees at 11 bases. Germline V CDR1 and CDR2: SEHNR, FQNEAQ (reference sequence). The V and J ends lost 6 bases and 5 bases, in that order; junction bases with no gene match: 11. The CDR3 spans 16 residues.